These T cell receptor beta chains were read from a single sample in a study of PD-L1 blockade in urothelial cancer. Data came from immunoSEQ multiplex PCR; TCRdb stores just in-frame clones and leaves some out. The top ten clones hold roughly a tenth of a sample with 48,000 or so clones, 70% to 90% of them seen once. The material was PBMCs, obtained around atezolizumab (anti-PD-L1) treatment. The receptors stem from a man between 60 and 70 years old with urothelial cancer. The conserved cysteine and the conserved F or W are not part of the CDR3 here. The order of the fields is V gene, J gene, CDR3 protein.

V: TRBV4-2
J: TRBJ2-3
CDR3: ASSQDERGGTDTQY

V: TRBV9
J: TRBJ2-7
CDR3: ASSGTNSYEQY

V: TRBV5-1
J: TRBJ1-1
CDR3: ASSPGQGAEAF

V: TRBV7-8
J: TRBJ2-7
CDR3: ASSITGNEQY

V: TRBV21-1
J: TRBJ1-5
CDR3: ASSKLSTGLQPQH

V: TRBV9
J: TRBJ2-2
CDR3: ASSARGLNTGELF

V: TRBV5-1
J: TRBJ2-2
CDR3: ASSLTLPGVTGELF

V: TRBV10-3
J: TRBJ1-2
CDR3: AISSGGEGSGYT

V: TRBV15
J: TRBJ1-5
CDR3: ATSSTVHQPQH

V: TRBV18
J: TRBJ2-1
CDR3: ASSPAGVTYNEQF

V: TRBV19
J: TRBJ1-3
CDR3: ASSMETGTGNTIY

V: TRBV19
J: TRBJ2-1
CDR3: ASSPMGLNSEQF

V: TRBV6-6
J: TRBJ2-5
CDR3: ASSSTTRGLRETQY

V: TRBV18
J: TRBJ2-3
CDR3: ASSPTGGPDTQY

V: TRBV18
J: TRBJ1-5
CDR3: ASSGGGGPERPQH

V: TRBV7-2
J: TRBJ1-3
CDR3: ASSSYPVSGNTIY

V: TRBV7-8
J: TRBJ2-7
CDR3: ASSLGGTPYEQY

V: TRBV6-5
J: TRBJ1-1
CDR3: ASSYEGVTEAF

V: TRBV4-1
J: TRBJ1-5
CDR3: ASSQYEFGTGASRRQH

V: TRBV7-3
J: TRBJ1-1
CDR3: ASSLDRNTEAF

V: TRBV15
J: TRBJ1-4
CDR3: ATSRDPLGGNEKLF

V: TRBV28
J: TRBJ2-7
CDR3: ASSLSPGQGVGEQY

V: TRBV11-3
J: TRBJ2-1
CDR3: ASSLTTGANEQF